What follows describes a single TCR beta chain. The CDR3 totals 17 residues. Germline trimming cut 0 bases from V and 1 base from J; bases unmatched to any gene: 7. Germline CDR1 SGDLS, CDR2 YYNGEE. This specimen belongs to a study of blood T cell repertoires in COVID-19. TCRdb keeps only in-frame clones here, not all; method: immunoSEQ multiplex PCR. The sample carries 95,000 to 110,000 clones, 89% recorded once. The genes are TRBV9 and TRBJ2-1; 7 bases map to TRBD1. Material for sequencing was peripheral blood. This TCR was sampled from a woman over 75 in a cohort sampled during active COVID-19. This CDR3 is CASSVATGLNSYNEQFF. The CDR3 region has the DNA TGTGCCAGCAGCGTAGCGACAGGGTTAAATTCCTACAATGAGCAGTTCTTC.